This TCR beta chain was recovered during a study of CD8 T cells in ankylosing spondylitis. One entry per CDR3 protein, called by TCRdb with MiXCR from the 5' RACE reads. This sample has under 250,000 distinct CDR3 sequences, with over 30% found just once. This CDR3 is 17 amino acids long. CDR1 is MDHEN and CDR2 is SYDVKM in the germline V gene. Germline trimming cut 4 bases from V and 1 base from J; bases unmatched to any gene: 7. There are a few counts of this clonotype. The gene calls are TRBV28 and TRBJ2-1; 10 nucleotides align to TRBD2. Sequencing used blood, either unsorted or a sorted T cell fraction (not recorded which). The sequence came from a male donor with ankylosing spondylitis or in good health (not recorded which). CDR3 loop: CASSSQRGGFSYNEQFF. The CDR3 DNA sequence: TGTGCCAGCAGTTCACAGCGGGGGGGCTTTTCCTACAATGAGCAGTTCTTC.